This T cell receptor (beta chain) was recorded in a study of T-cell reconstitution after alpha-beta-depleted transplantation in children. Regarding the study as a whole: Once a year had passed after transplant, T-cell counts and diversity came mostly from newly produced T cells. Several hundred expanded graft clones reportedly were the source of alpha-beta T cells about two months after transplant.

Trimming took 3 bases from V and 5 from J, leaving 19 bases between them. In germline, CDR1 is SNHLY, CDR2 FYNNEI. This CDR3 region has 16 residues. In this sample, this clonotype turned up many times. Its antigen is not known. As it was prepared, the TCRbeta library received unique molecular identifiers. One entry per CDR3 protein, called by TCRdb with MiXCR from the PCR reads. The sample contains 100,000 to 120,000 distinct CDR3 sequences, around 6.4% of which appear only once. J is TRBJ2-5 and V is TRBV2, with D possibly being TRBD2 (6 bases). The clonotype comes from a male patient between 2 and 15 years old who had a stem cell transplant for acute lymphoblastic leukemia, so the T cells may come from the graft donor. The sequencing used PBMCs, mostly from graft donor cells, collected 360 days after TCRalphabeta/CD19-depleted stem cell transplant. This chain's CDR3 is CASSDFVRGFEETQYF. The CDR3 DNA follows: TGTGCCAGCAGTGATTTTGTACGGGGGTTCGAGGAGACCCAGTACTTC.